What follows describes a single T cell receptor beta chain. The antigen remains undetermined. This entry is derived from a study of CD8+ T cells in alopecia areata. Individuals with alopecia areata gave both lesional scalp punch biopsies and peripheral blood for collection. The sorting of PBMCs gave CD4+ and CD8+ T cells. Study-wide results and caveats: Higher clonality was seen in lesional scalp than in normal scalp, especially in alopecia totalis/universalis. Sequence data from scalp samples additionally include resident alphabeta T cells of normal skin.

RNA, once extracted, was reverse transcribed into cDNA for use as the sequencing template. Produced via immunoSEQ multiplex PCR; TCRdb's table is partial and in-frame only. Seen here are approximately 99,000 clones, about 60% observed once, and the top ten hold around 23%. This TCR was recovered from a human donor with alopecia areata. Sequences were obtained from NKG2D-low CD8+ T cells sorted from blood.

The CDR3 region is CASRGTAEQYF. CDR3 nucleotides: TGCGCCAGCAGAGGGACAGCCGAGCAGTACTTC. The chain uses TRBV5-1 and TRBJ2-7; 7 bases are a match to TRBD1. Germline loops: CDR1 SGHRS, CDR2 YFSETQ. Losses at the gene ends were 5 bases for V and 6 bases for J; bases not matched to a gene: 2. CDR3 length equals 11 residues.